Described below is a single T cell receptor beta chain sequence and its context. The antigen is unknown. Profiling relied on immunoSEQ multiplex PCR, and the TCRdb table lists in-frame clones only, not all of them. This table holds about 2.1 million clones, 93% found once. CD45RO-negative cells were positively selected for CCR7, leaving out terminally differentiated effector memory CD45RA+ cells. This specimen comes from a study of shared clonotypes between healthy human individuals. Points from the study as a whole: Around 5.4% of naive CD4 clonotypes were common to several donors.

V lost 0 bases and J lost 5, with 9 bases in between. This CDR3 has 13 amino acids. Germline V gene sequence: CDR1 GTSNPN, CDR2 SVGIG (reference sequence). The J gene is TRBJ2-3, the V gene TRBV30; D remains ambiguous. This TCR was recovered from a man between 18 and 29 years old in good health. Some clones in this sample may be carry-over from other donors' samples. Source material: naive CD8+ T cells from PBMCs. CDR3 loop: CAWSVLSVDTQYF. The CDR3 DNA follows: TGTGCCTGGAGTGTATTATCGGTAGATACGCAGTATTTT.